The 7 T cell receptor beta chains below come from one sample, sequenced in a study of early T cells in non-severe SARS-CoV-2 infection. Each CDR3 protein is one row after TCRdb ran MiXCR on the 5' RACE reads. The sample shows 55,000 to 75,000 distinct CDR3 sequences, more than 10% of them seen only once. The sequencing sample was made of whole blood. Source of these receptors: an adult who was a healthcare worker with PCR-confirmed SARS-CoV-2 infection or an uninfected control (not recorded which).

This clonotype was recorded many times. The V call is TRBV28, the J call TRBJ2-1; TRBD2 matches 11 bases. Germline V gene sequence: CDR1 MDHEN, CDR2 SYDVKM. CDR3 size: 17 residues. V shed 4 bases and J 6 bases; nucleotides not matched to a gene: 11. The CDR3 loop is CASSSWTSGSWSNEQFF. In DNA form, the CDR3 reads TGTGCCAGCAGTTCATGGACTAGCGGGTCCTGGAGCAATGAGCAGTTCTTC.

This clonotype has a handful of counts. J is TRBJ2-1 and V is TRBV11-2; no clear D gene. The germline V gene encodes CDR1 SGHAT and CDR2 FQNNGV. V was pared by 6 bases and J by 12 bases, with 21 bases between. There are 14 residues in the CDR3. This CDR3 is CASSFEPGERGQFF. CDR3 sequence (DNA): TGTGCCAGCAGTTTCGAACCCGGTGAGCGAGGGCAGTTCTTC.

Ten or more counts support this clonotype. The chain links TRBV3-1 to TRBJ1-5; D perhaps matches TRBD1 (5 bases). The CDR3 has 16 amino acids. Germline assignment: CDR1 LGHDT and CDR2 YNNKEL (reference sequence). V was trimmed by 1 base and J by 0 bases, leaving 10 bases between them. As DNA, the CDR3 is TGTGCCAGCAGCCAAGGGGGACCCTATAGCAATCAGCCCCAGCATTTT. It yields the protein CASSQGGPYSNQPQHF.

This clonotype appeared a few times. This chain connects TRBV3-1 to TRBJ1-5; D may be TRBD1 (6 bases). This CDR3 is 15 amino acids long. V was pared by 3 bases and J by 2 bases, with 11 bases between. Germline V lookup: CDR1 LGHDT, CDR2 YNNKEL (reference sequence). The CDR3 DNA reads TGTGCCAGCAGCCAGGGGGGGCAGGGCAATCAGCCCCAGCATTTT. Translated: CASSQGGQGNQPQHF.

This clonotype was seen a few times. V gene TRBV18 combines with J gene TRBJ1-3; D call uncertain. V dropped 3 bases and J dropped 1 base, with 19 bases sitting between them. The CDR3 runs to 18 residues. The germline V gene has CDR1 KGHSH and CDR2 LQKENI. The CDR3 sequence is CASSPPPGWVRSGNTIYF. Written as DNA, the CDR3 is TGTGCCAGCTCACCCCCCCCGGGGTGGGTACGTTCTGGAAACACCATATATTTT. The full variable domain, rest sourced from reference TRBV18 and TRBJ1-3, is NAGVMQNPRHLVRRRGQEARLRCSPMKGHSHVYWYRQLPEEGLKFMVYLQKENIIDESGMPKERFSAEFPKEGPSILRIQQVVRGDSAAYFCASSPPPGWVRSGNTIYFGEGSWLTVV.

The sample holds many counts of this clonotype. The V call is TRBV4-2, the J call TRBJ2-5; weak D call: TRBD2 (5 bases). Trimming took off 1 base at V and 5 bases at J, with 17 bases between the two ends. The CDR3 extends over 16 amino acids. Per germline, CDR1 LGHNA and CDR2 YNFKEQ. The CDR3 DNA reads TGTGCCAGCAGCCAAGGCGCGAGGGCCGCCGGGGAGACCCAGTACTTC. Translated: CASSQGARAAGETQYF.

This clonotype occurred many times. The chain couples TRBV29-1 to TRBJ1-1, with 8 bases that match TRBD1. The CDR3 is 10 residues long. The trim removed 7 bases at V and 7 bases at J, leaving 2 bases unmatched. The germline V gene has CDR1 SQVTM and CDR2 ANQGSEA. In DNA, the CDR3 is TGCAGCGGGACAGGGCATGAAGCTTTCTTT. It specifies CSGTGHEAFF.